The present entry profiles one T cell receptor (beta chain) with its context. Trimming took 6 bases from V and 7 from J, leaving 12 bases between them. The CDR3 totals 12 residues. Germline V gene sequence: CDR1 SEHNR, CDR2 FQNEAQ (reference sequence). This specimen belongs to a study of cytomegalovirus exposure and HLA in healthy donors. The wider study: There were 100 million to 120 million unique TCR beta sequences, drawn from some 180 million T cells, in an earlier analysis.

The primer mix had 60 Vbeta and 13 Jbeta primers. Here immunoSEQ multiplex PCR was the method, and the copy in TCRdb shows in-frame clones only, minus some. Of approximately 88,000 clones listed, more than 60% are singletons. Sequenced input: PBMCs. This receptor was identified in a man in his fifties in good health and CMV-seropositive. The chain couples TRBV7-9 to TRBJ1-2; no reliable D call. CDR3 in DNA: TGTGCCAGCAGATGGCAGGATTCTGGCTACACCTTC. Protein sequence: CASRWQDSGYTF.